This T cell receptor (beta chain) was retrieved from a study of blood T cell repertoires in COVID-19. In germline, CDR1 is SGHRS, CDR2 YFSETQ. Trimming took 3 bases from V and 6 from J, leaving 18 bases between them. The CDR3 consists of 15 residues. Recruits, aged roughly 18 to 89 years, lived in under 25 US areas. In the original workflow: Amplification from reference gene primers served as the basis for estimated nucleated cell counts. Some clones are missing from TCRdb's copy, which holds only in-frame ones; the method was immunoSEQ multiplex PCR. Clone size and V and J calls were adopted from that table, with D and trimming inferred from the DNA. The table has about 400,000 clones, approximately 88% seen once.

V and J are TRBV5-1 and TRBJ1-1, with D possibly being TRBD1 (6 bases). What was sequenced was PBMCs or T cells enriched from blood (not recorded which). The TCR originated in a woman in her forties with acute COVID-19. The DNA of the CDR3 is TGCGCCAGCAGCTCGATGACAGGCGCGGTCCCTGAAGCTTTCTTT. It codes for CASSSMTGAVPEAFF.